Following are 10 T cell receptor beta chains from one sample sequenced in a study of T-cell memory formation after mild COVID-19 (dated by TCRdb to the early 2020s). Receptors were amplified or captured by 5' RACE. The run used an Illumina NovaSeq 6000. TCRdb handled the public reads itself, with Q25 trimming in fastp and clone calling in MiXCR, and kept productive beta chains. Each entry merges the rows of one CDR3 protein and shows their most common DNA and genes. The table for this sample lists around 340,000 distinct CDR3 sequences; about an eighth of them were counted only once. 20% to 25% of the sample comes from the top ten. Sequences were obtained from PBMCs or a T cell subset sorted from them (not recorded which). These receptors were taken from a man aged 18 to 30 who had mild COVID-19 (a few samples of this study predate the infection). The sample titles of this study are shuffled in the database, so cell type and time point are left out; the donor was told from shared clones.

The chain couples TRBV20-1 to TRBJ1-6; D unresolved. Trimming left V 0 bases short and J 0 bases short, with 9 bases between. The CDR3 spans 16 residues. Germline lookup yields CDR1 DFQATT and CDR2 SNEGSKA (reference sequence). CDR3 DNA: TGCAGTGCTAGAGAGAGGTTCTTCTCCTATAATTCACCCCTCCACTTT. This gives the protein CSARERFFSYNSPLHF.

This clonotype was picked up a small number of times. The genes are TRBV29-1 and TRBJ1-1; D remains ambiguous. Germline loops: CDR1 SQVTM, CDR2 ANQGSEA. The CDR3 consists of 12 residues. V was clipped by 4 bases and J by 2 bases, with 8 bases between them. CDR3 sequence reads: CSVVEENTEAFF. CDR3 coding DNA: TGCAGCGTTGTAGAGGAAAACACTGAAGCTTTCTTT. Full variable domain (rest looked up from reference TRBV29-1 and TRBJ1-1): SAVISQKPSRDICQRGTSLTIQCQVDSQVTMMFWYRQQPGQSLTLIATANQGSEATYESGFVIDKFPISRPNLTFSTLTVSNMSPEDSSIYLCSVVEENTEAFFGQGTRLTVV.

This clonotype came up a few times. The genes are TRBV4-3 and TRBJ2-7, with D maybe TRBD2 (5 bases). Germline values: CDR1 LGHNA, CDR2 YSLEER. The CDR3 contains 15 residues. V lost 1 base and J 4 bases, leaving 14 bases between the germline ends. This chain's CDR3 is CASSQVRARLYEQYF. As DNA, the CDR3 is TGCGCCAGCAGCCAAGTGAGGGCTCGTCTTTACGAGCAGTACTTC.

The chain employs TRBV27 and TRBJ2-2, with 10 bases that match TRBD2. This CDR3 spans 19 amino acids. The V gene's germline CDR1 is MNHEY and CDR2 SMNVEV (reference sequence). The V and J ends lost 2 bases and 7 bases, in that order; junction bases with no gene match: 16. The chain's CDR3 is CASSLRASGGDSIVGELFF. The CDR3 DNA follows: TGTGCCAGCAGTTTACGGGCTAGCGGGGGAGATTCCATTGTCGGGGAGCTGTTTTTT.

This clonotype was counted a few times. The rearrangement links TRBV4-3 to TRBJ2-5, with unresolved D. This CDR3 is built from 18 residues. The germline V gene has CDR1 LGHNA and CDR2 YSLEER. The V and J ends lost 0 bases and 6 bases respectively, with 23 bases between them. In DNA, the CDR3 is TGCGCCAGCAGCCAAGACTTATCCGAGCCCACCTCGGGCAAGACCCAGTACTTC. This encodes CASSQDLSEPTSGKTQYF.

This rearrangement joins TRBV19 to TRBJ2-1; TRBD2 matches at 10 bases. The junction had 17 bases not matched to a gene; V was cut back by 6 bases and J by 0 bases. CDR3 size: 20 residues. The germline V gene encodes CDR1 LNHDA and CDR2 SQIVND (reference sequence). CDR3 DNA: TGTGCCAGTAGCATCCCAAGAGGGCTAGCGGGGGATAGCTCCTACAATGAGCAGTTCTTC. Residues: CASSIPRGLAGDSSYNEQFF.

The table lists this clonotype with a few counts. The chain has TRBV15 and TRBJ2-3; D call uncertain. CDR1 is LNHNV and CDR2 is YYDKDF in the germline V gene (reference sequence). The length of the CDR3 is 16 residues. The ends were cut back, 3 bases at V and 0 bases at J, with 13 bases in the middle. The CDR3 region has the DNA TGTGCCACCAGCAGGGGGTCAGCCTCTAGCACAGATACGCAGTATTTT. Its protein is CATSRGSASSTDTQYF.

The chain is built from TRBV4-2 and TRBJ2-3, with 13 nucleotides matching TRBD2. The CDR3 length is 16 residues. Germline V lookup: CDR1 LGHNA, CDR2 YNFKEQ. V shed 5 bases, J shed 4 bases, and the junction held 6 bases outside the gene matches. The chain's CDR3 is CASSGRTSGGPDTQYF. CDR3 nucleotide sequence: TGTGCCAGCAGCGGGAGGACTAGCGGGGGTCCAGATACGCAGTATTTT.

The gene calls are TRBV7-2 and TRBJ2-2; no definite D call. V was pared by 8 bases and J by 0 bases, with 10 bases between. Germline CDR1 and CDR2: SGHTA and FQGNSA. This CDR3 is built from 14 residues. CDR3 DNA: TGTGCCAGCGTCTCAGGAGCGAACACCGGGGAGCTGTTTTTT. The encoded protein is CASVSGANTGELFF.

The V gene is TRBV30, the J gene TRBJ2-7; 8 bases agree with TRBD2. V lost 4 bases, J lost 6 bases, and 8 bases stayed unmatched. The CDR3 has 13 residues. CDR1 is GTSNPN, CDR2 SVGIG, per germline (reference sequence). The CDR3 nucleotides read TGTGCCTGGACGGGGGGGGGAACTGGCGAGCAGTACTTC. Translated: CAWTGGGTGEQYF.